The T cell receptor (beta chain) under discussion was sequenced for a study of T-cell reconstitution after alpha-beta-depleted transplantation in children. J gave up 0 bases and V 5 bases, and 12 bases lay outside the gene matches. The CDR3 is made up of 19 amino acids. Germline CDR1 and CDR2: SGHAT and FQDESV (reference sequence). Unique molecular identifiers tagged the TCRbeta library. TCRdb called the PCR reads again in MiXCR, with one record for every CDR3 protein. Of about 200,000 distinct CDR3 sequences listed, approximately 19% were seen once; the top ten hold around 45%. The TCR was taken from a male patient between 2 and 10 years old who had a stem cell transplant for acute lymphoblastic leukemia, so the T cells may come from the graft donor. The chain has TRBV11-1 and TRBJ2-2; 10 nucleotides align to TRBD2. The specimen comprised PBMCs, mostly from graft donor cells, sampled 360 days after TCRalphabeta/CD19-depleted stem cell transplant. This chain's CDR3 is CASSTQRGGVYPNTGELFF. The CDR3 nucleotides read TGTGCCAGCAGCACTCAGCGGGGGGGTGTATACCCGAACACCGGGGAGCTGTTTTTT.